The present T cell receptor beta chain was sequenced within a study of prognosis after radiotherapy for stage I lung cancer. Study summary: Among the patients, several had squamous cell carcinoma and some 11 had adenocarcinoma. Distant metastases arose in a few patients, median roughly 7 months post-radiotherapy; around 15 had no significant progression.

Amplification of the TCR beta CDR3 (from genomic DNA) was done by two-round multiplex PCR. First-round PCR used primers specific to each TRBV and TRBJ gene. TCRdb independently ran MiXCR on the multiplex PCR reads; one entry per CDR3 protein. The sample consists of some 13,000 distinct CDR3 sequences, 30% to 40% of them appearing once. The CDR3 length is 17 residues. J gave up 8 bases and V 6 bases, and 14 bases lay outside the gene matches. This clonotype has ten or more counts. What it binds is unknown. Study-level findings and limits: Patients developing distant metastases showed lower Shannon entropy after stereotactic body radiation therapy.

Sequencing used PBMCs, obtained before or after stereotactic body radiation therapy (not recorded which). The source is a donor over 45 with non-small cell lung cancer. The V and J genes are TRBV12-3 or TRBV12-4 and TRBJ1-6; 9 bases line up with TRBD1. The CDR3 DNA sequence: TGTGCCAGCAGAGACGGGCTGGGGGACAGGGTGGATTCACCCCTCCACTTT. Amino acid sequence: CASRDGLGDRVDSPLHF.